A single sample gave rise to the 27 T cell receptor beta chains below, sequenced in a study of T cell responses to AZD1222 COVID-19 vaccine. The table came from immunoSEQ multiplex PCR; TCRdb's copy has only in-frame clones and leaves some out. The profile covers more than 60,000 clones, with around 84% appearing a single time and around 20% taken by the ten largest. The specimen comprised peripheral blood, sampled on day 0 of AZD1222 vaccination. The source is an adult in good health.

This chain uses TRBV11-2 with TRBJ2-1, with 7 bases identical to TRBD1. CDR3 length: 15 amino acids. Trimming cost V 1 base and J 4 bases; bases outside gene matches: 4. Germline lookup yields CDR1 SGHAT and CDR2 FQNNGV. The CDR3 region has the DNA TGTGCCAGCAGCTTAGGGGACAGACAATACAATGAGCAGTTCTTC. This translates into CASSLGDRQYNEQFF.

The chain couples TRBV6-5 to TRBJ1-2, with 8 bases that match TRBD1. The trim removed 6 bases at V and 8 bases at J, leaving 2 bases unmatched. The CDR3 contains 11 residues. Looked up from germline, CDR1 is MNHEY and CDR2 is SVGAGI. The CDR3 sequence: CASRDRGGYTF. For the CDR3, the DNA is TGTGCCAGCAGAGACAGGGGAGGCTACACCTTC.

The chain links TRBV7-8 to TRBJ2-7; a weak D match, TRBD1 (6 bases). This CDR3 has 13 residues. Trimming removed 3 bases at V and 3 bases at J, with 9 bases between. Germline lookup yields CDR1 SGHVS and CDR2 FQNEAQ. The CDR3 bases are TGTGCCAGCAGCTTCAGGACAGTCTACGAGCAGTACGTC. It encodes CASSFRTVYEQYV.

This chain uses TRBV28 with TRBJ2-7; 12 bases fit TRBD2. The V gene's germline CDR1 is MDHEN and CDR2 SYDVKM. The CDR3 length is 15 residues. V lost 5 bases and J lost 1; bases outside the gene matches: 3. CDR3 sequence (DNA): TGTGCCAGCAGTCCGGGACTAGCGGGTTCCTACGAGCAGTACTTC. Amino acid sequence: CASSPGLAGSYEQYF.

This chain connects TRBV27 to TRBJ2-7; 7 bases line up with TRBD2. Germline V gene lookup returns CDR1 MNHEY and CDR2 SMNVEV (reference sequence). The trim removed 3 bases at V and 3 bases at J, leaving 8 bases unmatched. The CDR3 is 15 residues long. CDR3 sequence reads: CASSFTSGAYYEQYF. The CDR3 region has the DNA TGTGCCAGCAGTTTTACGAGCGGGGCCTACTACGAGCAGTACTTC.

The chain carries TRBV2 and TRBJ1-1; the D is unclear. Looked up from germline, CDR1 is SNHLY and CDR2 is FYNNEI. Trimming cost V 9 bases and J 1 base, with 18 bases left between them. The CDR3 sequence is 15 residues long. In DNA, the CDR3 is TGTGCCAGTAGTAAAGAAATTGATTCGAACACTGAAGCTTTCTTT. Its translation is CASSKEIDSNTEAFF.

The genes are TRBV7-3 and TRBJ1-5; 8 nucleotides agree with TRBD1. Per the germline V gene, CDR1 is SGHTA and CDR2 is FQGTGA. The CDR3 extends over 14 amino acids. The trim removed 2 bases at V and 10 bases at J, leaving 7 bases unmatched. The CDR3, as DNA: TGTGCCAGCAGCTTAGCTGGACAGGGAACCCCCCAGCATTTT. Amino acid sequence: CASSLAGQGTPQHF.

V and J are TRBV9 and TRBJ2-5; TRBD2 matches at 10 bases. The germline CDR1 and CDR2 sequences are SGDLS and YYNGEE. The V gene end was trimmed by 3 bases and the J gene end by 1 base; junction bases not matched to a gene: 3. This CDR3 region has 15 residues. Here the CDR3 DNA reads TGTGCCAGCAGCGGAGGACTAGCGGCCCAAGAGACCCAGTACTTC. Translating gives CASSGGLAAQETQYF.

For the CDR3, the DNA is TGTGCCAGCAGTGAAAATTTAAGGACAGGGGGCAGGGATGGCTACACCTTC. Amino acid sequence: CASSENLRTGGRDGYTF. V is TRBV28 and J is TRBJ1-2, with 11 bases fitting TRBD1. Germline CDR1 reads MDHEN; CDR2 reads SYDVKM. Trimming removed 5 bases from V and 6 bases from J; junction bases left unmatched: 14. The CDR3 is 17 amino acids.

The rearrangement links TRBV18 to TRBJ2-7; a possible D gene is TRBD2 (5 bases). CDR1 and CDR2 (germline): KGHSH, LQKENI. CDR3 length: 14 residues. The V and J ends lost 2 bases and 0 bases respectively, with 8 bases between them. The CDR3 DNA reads TGTGCCAGCTCACCATCAGCGGCCTCCTACGAGCAGTACTTC. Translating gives CASSPSAASYEQYF. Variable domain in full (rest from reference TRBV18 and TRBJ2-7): NAGVMQNPRHLVRRRGQEARLRCSPMKGHSHVYWYRQLPEEGLKFMVYLQKENIIDESGMPKERFSAEFPKEGPSILRIQQVVRGDSAAYFCASSPSAASYEQYFGPGTRLTVT.

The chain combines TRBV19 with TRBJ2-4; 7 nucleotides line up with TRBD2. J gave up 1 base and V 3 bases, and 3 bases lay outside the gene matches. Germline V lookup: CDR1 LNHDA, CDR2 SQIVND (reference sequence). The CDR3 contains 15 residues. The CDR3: CASSIAGVAKNIQYF. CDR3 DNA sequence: TGTGCCAGTAGTATTGCGGGAGTGGCCAAAAACATTCAGTACTTC. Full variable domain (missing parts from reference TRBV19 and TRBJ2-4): DGGITQSPKYLFRKEGQNVTLSCEQNLNHDAMYWYRQDPGQGLRLIYYSQIVNDFQKGDIAEGYSVSREKKESFPLTVTSAQKNPTAFYLCASSIAGVAKNIQYFGAGTRLSVL.

The CDR3 coding sequence is TGTGCCAGCAGCTTTCAGGGGCGCTCTGGAAACACCATATATTTT. Protein product: CASSFQGRSGNTIYF. The chain recombines TRBV11-2 with TRBJ1-3; a possible D gene is TRBD1 (6 bases). Germline assignment: CDR1 SGHAT and CDR2 FQNNGV. V gave up 3 bases and J gave up 0 bases, with 9 bases separating them. The length of the CDR3 is 15 residues. The variable domain in full, completed from reference TRBV11-2 and TRBJ1-3, reads EAGVAQSPRYKIIEKRQSVAFWCNPISGHATLYWYQQILGQGPKLLIQFQNNGVVDDSQLPKDRFSAERLKGVDSTLKIQPAKLEDSAVYLCASSFQGRSGNTIYFGEGSWLTVV.

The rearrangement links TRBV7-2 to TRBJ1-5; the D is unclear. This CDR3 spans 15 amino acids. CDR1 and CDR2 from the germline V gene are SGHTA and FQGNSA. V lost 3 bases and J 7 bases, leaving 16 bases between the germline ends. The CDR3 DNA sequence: TGTGCCAGCAGCTTTATTTCTACACCGGGGCAGCCCCAGCATTTT. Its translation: CASSFISTPGQPQHF.

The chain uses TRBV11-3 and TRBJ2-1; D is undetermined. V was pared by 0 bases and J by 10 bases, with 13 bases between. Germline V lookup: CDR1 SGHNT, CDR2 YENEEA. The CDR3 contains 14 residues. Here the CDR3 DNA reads TGTGCCAGCAGCTTAGAGACCTCTATGAACGAGCAGTTCTTC. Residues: CASSLETSMNEQFF.

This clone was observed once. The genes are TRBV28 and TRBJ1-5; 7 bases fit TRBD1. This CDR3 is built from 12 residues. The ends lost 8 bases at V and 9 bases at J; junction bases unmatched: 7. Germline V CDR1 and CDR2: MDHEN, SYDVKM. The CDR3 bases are TGTGCCAGCGAGACAGGGCCATTGCCCCAGCATTTT. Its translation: CASETGPLPQHF.

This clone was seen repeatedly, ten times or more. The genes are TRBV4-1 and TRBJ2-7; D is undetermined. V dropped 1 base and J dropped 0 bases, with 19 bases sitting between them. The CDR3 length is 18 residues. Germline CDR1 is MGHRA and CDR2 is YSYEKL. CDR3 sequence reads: CASSQGYESESSSYEQYF. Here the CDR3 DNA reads TGCGCCAGCAGCCAAGGGTACGAGAGCGAATCCAGCTCCTACGAGCAGTACTTC.

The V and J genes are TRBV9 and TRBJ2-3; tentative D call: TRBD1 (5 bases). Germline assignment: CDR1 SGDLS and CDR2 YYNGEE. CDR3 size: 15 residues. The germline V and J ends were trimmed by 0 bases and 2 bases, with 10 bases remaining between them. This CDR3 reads CASSVGDRTTDTQYF. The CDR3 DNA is TGTGCCAGCAGCGTAGGCGACAGAACCACAGATACGCAGTATTTT.

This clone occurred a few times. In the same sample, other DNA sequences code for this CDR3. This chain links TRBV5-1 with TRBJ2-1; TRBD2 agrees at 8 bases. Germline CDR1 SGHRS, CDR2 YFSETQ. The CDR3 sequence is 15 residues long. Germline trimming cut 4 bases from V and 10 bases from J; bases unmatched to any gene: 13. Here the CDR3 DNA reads TGCGCCAGCAGCCCCCCTGGACTAGCTGGCCGGGAGCAGTTCTTC. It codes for CASSPPGLAGREQFF. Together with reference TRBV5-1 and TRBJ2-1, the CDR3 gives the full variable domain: KAGVTQTPRYLIKTRGQQVTLSCSPISGHRSVSWYQQTPGQGLQFLFEYFSETQRNKGNFPGRFSGRQFSNSRSEMNVSTLELGDSALYLCASSPPGLAGREQFFGPGTRLTVL.

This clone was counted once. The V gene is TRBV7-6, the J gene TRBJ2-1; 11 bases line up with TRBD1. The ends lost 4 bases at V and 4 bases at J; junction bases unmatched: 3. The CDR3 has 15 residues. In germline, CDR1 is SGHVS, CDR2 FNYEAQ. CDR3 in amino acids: CASSSGTGGYNEQFF. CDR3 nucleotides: TGTGCCAGCAGCTCTGGGACAGGGGGGTACAATGAGCAGTTCTTC.

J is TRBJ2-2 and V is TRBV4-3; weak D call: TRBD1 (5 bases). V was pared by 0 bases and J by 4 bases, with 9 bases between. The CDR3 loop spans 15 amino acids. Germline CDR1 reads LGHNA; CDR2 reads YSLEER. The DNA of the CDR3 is TGCGCCAGCAGCCAAGAAGTAACAGGCACCGGGGAGCTGTTTTTT. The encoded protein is CASSQEVTGTGELFF.

The chain's CDR3 is CASSVGGGQIAGQYF. CDR3 DNA: TGTGCCAGCAGCGTCGGCGGGGGCCAGATTGCGGGGCAGTACTTC. This chain uses TRBV7-9 with TRBJ2-7, with a possible D match to TRBD2 (7 bases). CDR1 is SEHNR and CDR2 is FQNEAQ in the germline V gene (reference sequence). The length of the CDR3 is 15 residues. Trimming took off 5 bases at V and 9 bases at J, with 23 bases between the two ends. The full variable domain, with the rest looked up from reference TRBV7-9 and TRBJ2-7, is DTGVSQNPRHKITKRGQNVTFRCDPISEHNRLYWYRQTLGQGPEFLTYFQNEAQLEKSRLLSDRFSAERPKGSFSTLEIQRTEQGDSAMYLCASSVGGGQIAGQYFGPGTRLTVT.

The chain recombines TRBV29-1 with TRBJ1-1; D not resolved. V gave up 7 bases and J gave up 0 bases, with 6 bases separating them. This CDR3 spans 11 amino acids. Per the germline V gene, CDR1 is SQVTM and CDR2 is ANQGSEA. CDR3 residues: CSASMNTEAFF. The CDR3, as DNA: TGCAGCGCTAGTATGAACACTGAAGCTTTCTTT.

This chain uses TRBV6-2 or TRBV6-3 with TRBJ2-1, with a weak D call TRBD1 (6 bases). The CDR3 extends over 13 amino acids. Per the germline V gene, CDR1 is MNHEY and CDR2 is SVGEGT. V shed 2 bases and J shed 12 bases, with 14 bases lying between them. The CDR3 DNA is TGTGCCAGCAGTTACGGTGGACAGTTGGCGCAGTTCTTC. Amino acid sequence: CASSYGGQLAQFF.

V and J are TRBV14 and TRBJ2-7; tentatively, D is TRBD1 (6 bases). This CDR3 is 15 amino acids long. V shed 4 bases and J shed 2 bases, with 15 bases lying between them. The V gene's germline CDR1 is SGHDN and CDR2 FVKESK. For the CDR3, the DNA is TGTGCCAGCAGCCCCGTGGGAAGGACAGCCTACGAGCAGTACTTC. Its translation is CASSPVGRTAYEQYF.

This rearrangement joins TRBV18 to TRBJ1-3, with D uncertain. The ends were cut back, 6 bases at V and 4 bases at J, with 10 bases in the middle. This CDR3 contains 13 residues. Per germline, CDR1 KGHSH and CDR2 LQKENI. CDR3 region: CASSPESGNTIYF. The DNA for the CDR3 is TGTGCCAGCTCTCCCGAATCCGGAAACACCATATATTTT.

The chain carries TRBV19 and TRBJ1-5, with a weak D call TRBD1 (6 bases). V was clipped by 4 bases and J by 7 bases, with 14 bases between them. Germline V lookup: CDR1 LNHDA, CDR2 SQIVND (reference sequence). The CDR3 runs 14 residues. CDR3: CASSKGGEKQPQHF. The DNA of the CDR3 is TGTGCCAGTAGTAAGGGGGGGGAAAAACAGCCCCAGCATTTT.

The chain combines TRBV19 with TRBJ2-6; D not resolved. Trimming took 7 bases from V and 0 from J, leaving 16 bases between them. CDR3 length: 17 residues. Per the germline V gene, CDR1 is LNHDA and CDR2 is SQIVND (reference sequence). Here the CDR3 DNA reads TGTGCCAGTATCCCCCGGTCAGCCAGCTCTGGGGCCAACGTCCTGACTTTC. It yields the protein CASIPRSASSGANVLTF.